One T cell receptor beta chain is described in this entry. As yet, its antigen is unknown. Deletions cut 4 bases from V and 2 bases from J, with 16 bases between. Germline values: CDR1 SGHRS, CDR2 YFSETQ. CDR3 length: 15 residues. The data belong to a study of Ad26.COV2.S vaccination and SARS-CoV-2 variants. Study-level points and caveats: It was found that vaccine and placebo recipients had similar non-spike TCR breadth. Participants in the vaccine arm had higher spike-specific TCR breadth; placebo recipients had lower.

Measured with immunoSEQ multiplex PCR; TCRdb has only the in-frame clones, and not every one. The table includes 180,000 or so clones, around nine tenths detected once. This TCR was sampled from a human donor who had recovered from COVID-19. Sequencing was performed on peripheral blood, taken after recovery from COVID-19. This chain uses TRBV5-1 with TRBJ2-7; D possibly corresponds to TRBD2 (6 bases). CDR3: CASSPGTQTPYEQYF. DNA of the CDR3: TGCGCCAGCAGCCCCGGGACTCAAACCCCCTACGAGCAGTACTTC.